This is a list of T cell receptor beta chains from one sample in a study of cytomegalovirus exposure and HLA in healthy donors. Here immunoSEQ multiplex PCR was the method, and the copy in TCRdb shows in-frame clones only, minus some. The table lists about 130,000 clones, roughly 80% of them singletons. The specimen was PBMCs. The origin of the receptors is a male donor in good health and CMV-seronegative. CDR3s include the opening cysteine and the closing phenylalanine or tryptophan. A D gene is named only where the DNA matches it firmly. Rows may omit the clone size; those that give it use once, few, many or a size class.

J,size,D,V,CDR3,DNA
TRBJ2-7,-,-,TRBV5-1,CARVGGPYYEQYF,TGCGCCAGGGTAGGCGGCCCCTACTACGAGCAGTACTTC
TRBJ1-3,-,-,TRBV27,CASSLGGSSGNTIYF,TGTGCCAGCAGTTTAGGCGGAAGCTCTGGAAACACCATATATTTT
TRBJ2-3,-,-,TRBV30,CAWRTAQRTDTQYF,TGTGCCTGGAGGACAGCCCAACGCACAGATACGCAGTATTTT
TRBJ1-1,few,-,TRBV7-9,CASSPFAGETLANTEAFF,TGTGCCAGCAGCCCATTTGCGGGTGAAACTTTGGCAAACACTGAAGCTTTCTTT
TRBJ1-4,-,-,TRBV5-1,CASSLRSPGMNEKLFF,TGCGCCAGCAGCTTGCGCTCGCCAGGAATGAATGAAAAACTGTTTTTT
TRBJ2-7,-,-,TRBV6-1,CASSERTEGSYEQYF,TGTGCCAGCAGTGAGAGGACAGAAGGGTCATACGAGCAGTACTTC
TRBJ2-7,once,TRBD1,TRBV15,CATSRDRGLSSYEQYF,TGTGCCACCAGCAGAGACAGGGGGCTGAGCTCCTACGAGCAGTACTTC
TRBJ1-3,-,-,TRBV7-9,CASSLARGLENTIYF,TGTGCCAGCAGCTTAGCTCGGGGATTGGAAAACACCATATATTTT
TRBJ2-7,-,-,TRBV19,CASSVQGSYEQYF,TGTGCCAGTAGTGTACAGGGTTCCTACGAGCAGTACTTC
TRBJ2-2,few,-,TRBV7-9,CASSSGYTGELFF,TGTGCCAGCAGCTCCGGTTACACCGGGGAGCTGTTTTTT
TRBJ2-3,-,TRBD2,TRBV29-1,CSVALAASTDTQYF,TGCAGCGTTGCCCTAGCGGCTAGCACAGATACGCAGTATTTT
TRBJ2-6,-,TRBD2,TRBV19,CASSMGLAGPGANVLTF,TGTGCCAGTAGTATGGGACTAGCGGGACCTGGGGCCAACGTCCTGACTTTC
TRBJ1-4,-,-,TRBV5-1,CASSLAGGEKLFF,TGCGCCAGCAGCTTGGCCGGGGGGGAAAAACTGTTTTTT
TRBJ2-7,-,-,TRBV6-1,CASSEAPGAYEQYF,TGTGCCAGCAGTGAGGCTCCAGGGGCCTACGAGCAGTACTTC
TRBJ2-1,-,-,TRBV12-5,CASGHSGTITLNEQFF,TGTGCTAGTGGTCATTCCGGGACAATCACACTCAATGAGCAGTTCTTC
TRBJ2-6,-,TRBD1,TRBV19,CASSRQGNGGANGLTF,TGTGCCAGTTCAAGACAGGGTAATGGTGGGGCCAACGGCCTGACTTTC
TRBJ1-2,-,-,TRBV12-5,CASGLTLGTEGGGYTF,TGTGCTAGTGGTTTGACCCTCGGGACCGAGGGAGGTGGCTACACCTTC
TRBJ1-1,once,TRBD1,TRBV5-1,CASSLDPGGGTEAFF,TGCGCCAGCAGCTTGGACCCAGGGGGCGGCACTGAAGCTTTCTTT
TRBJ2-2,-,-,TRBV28,CASTYSPGELFF,TGTGCCAGCACCTATTCCCCCGGGGAGCTGTTTTTT
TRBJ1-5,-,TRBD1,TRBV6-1,CASSGGTGGSNQPQHF,TGTGCCAGCAGTGGAGGGACAGGGGGTAGCAATCAGCCCCAGCATTTT
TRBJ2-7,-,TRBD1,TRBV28,CASSGVQGISHEQYF,TGTGCCAGCAGTGGCGTACAGGGGATAAGTCACGAGCAGTACTTC
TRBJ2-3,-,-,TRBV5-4,CASSLMRGGVNTQYF,TGTGCCAGCAGCTTGATGAGGGGGGGGGTAAATACGCAGTATTTT
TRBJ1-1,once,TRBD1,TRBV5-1,CASSAQGNTEAFF,TGCGCCAGCAGCGCACAGGGGAATACTGAAGCTTTCTTT
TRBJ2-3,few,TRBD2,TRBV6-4,CASSDSAGGGADTQYF,TGTGCCAGCAGTGACTCTGCGGGGGGGGGAGCAGATACGCAGTATTTT
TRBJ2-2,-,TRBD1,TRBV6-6,CASNQGAWTGELFF,TGTGCCAGCAACCAGGGGGCTTGGACCGGGGAGCTGTTTTTT
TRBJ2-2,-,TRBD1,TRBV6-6,CASRSDRVYGELFF,TGTGCCAGCAGATCCGACAGGGTGTACGGGGAGCTGTTTTTT
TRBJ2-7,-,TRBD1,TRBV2,CASSDPVSGTVKPYEQYF,TGTGCCAGCAGTGATCCTGTTTCAGGGACAGTGAAGCCTTACGAGCAGTACTTC
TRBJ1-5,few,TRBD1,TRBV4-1,CASSIGTGGNQPQHF,TGCGCCAGCAGCATAGGGACAGGGGGGAATCAGCCCCAGCATTTT
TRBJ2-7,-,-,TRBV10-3,CAISESSYEQYF,TGTGCCATCAGTGAGTCGAGTTACGAGCAGTACTTC
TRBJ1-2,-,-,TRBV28,CASSLGGGFGNYGYTF,TGTGCCAGCAGTTTAGGGGGGGGGTTTGGTAACTATGGCTACACCTTC
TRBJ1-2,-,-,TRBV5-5,CASSLVPGNYGYTF,TGTGCCAGCAGCTTGGTACCGGGGAACTATGGCTACACCTTC
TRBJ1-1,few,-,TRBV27,CASSFLWSTEAFF,TGTGCCAGCAGTTTCCTTTGGAGCACTGAAGCTTTCTTT
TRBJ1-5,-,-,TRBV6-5,CASTTQNQPQHF,TGTGCCAGCACCACCCAGAATCAGCCCCAGCATTTT
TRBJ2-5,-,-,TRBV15,CATSRDWTLVQETQYF,TGTGCCACCAGCAGAGACTGGACACTTGTCCAAGAGACCCAGTACTTC
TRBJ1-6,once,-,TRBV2,CASSGYRVGSPLHF,TGTGCCAGCAGTGGCTACAGGGTCGGATCACCCCTCCACTTT
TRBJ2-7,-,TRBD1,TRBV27,CASSFGQGEYEQYF,TGTGCCAGCAGTTTCGGGCAGGGGGAGTACGAGCAGTACTTC
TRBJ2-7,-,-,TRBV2,CASSEGASSINHEQYF,TGTGCCAGCAGTGAAGGGGCATCTAGCATTAACCACGAGCAGTACTTC
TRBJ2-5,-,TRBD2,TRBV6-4,CASSEATGGPQYF,TGTGCCAGCAGTGAGGCAACGGGGGGGCCCCAGTACTTC
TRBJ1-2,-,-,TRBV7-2,CASSSWGVGGYTF,TGTGCCAGCAGCTCGTGGGGGGTTGGTGGCTACACCTTC
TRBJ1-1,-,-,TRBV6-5,CASSAGMGTEAFF,TGTGCCAGCAGTGCAGGGATGGGGACTGAAGCTTTCTTT
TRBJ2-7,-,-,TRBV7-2,CASSHYTGGQAAYEQYF,TGTGCCAGCAGCCATTATACGGGGGGACAGGCCGCCTACGAGCAGTACTTC
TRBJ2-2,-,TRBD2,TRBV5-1,CASSGGGYTGELFF,TGCGCCAGCAGCGGCGGGGGATACACCGGGGAGCTGTTTTTT
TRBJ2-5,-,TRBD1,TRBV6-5,CASSYSGDRWETQYF,TGTGCCAGCAGTTACTCGGGGGACAGATGGGAGACCCAGTACTTC
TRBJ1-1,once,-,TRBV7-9,CSSSSNTEAFF,TGTTCCAGCAGTTCTAACACTGAAGCTTTCTTT
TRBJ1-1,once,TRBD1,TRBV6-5,CASSYSGTGVAFF,TGTGCCAGCAGTTACTCAGGGACAGGGGTAGCTTTCTTT
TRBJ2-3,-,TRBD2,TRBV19,CASSNRLASSTDTQYF,TGTGCCAGTAGTAACCGACTAGCGTCAAGCACAGATACGCAGTATTTT
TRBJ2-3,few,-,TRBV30,CAWSPLVADTQYF,TGTGCCTGGAGTCCACTAGTTGCTGATACGCAGTATTTT
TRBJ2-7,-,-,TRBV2,CASSGVESEQYF,TGTGCCAGCAGTGGCGTTGAGAGCGAGCAGTACTTC
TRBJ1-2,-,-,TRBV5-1,CASSAGGGAMSVGYTF,TGCGCCAGCAGCGCGGGCGGGGGCGCAATGTCGGTTGGCTACACCTTC
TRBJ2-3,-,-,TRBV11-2,CASTRDRNLVDTQYF,TGTGCCAGCACCCGAGACAGAAACCTTGTAGATACGCAGTATTTT
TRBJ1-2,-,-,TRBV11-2,CASSFAGLSNYGYTF,TGTGCCAGCAGCTTTGCGGGGCTCTCTAACTATGGCTACACCTTC
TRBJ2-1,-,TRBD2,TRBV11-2,CASRSSGRDEQFF,TGTGCCAGCAGGTCTAGCGGGAGGGATGAGCAGTTCTTC
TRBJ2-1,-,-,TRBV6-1,CASSGIMTGTGNEQFF,TGTGCCAGCAGTGGAATTATGACAGGGACTGGTAATGAGCAGTTCTTC
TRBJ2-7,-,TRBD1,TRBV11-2,CASSLDRAGEQYF,TGTGCCAGCAGCTTGGACAGGGCTGGCGAGCAGTACTTC